These 15 T cell receptor beta chains came from one sample sequenced in a study of read filtering for tumor transcriptome and immune sequencing. This library used roughly 430 ng RNA and molecular barcoded adaptors spanning alpha/delta and beta/gamma chains. TCRdb fed the reads into MiXCR, producing one record per CDR3 protein. The sample gives around 130,000 distinct CDR3 sequences, 13% of which show up once; around 10% is in the top ten. The specimen was a population of CD138-negative cells sorted from bone marrow. The receptor source for this set is a donor aged 40 or over with multiple myeloma.

This clonotype was counted many times. J is TRBJ1-5 and V is TRBV20-1; 7 bases line up with TRBD1. Germline V gives CDR1 DFQATT, CDR2 SNEGSKA (reference sequence). Unmatched junction bases numbered 10, after V lost 2 bases and J lost 0 bases. The CDR3 is 17 amino acids. This chain's CDR3 is CSARKFDRDSSNQPQHF. DNA of the CDR3: TGCAGTGCTAGAAAATTCGACAGGGACTCTAGCAATCAGCCCCAGCATTTT.

As for this clonotype: A read error may be the cause here, since a much bigger clone is one base away. V gene TRBV5-1 combines with J gene TRBJ2-7; TRBD1 matches 8 bases. Trimming cost V 7 bases and J 8 bases; bases outside gene matches: 26. The CDR3 length is 18 residues. Germline CDR1 reads SGHRS; CDR2 reads YFSETQ. CDR3 in amino acids: CASRSRTGKWRGDDKQYF. In DNA, the CDR3 is TGCGCCAGCCGCTCTAGGACAGGGAAGTGGCGGGGAGACGACAAGCAGTACTTC.

The table lists this clonotype with many counts. J is TRBJ2-1 and V is TRBV20-1; 11 bases line up with TRBD2. Germline loops: CDR1 DFQATT, CDR2 SNEGSKA (reference sequence). The trim removed 2 bases at V and 0 bases at J, leaving 6 bases unmatched. CDR3 size: 17 residues. The chain's CDR3 is CSARQPGTSGSYNEQFF. In DNA form, the CDR3 reads TGCAGTGCTAGACAGCCGGGGACTAGCGGCTCCTACAATGAGCAGTTCTTC.

The chain uses TRBV10-3 and TRBJ2-3; 8 bases are shared with TRBD2. CDR1 is ENHRY, CDR2 SYGVKD, per germline. This CDR3 is 14 amino acids long. Trimming at V came to 4 bases and at J to 4 bases, leaving 4 bases not matched to a gene. The CDR3 protein is CAISVGSGADTQYF. CDR3 nucleotide sequence: TGTGCCATCAGTGTCGGTAGCGGGGCAGATACGCAGTATTTT.

This clonotype was recorded at least ten times. This chain connects TRBV2 to TRBJ2-2; 7 nucleotides match TRBD2. Trimming removed 5 bases from V and 3 bases from J; junction bases left unmatched: 6. CDR3 size: 15 residues. Germline CDR1 reads SNHLY; CDR2 reads FYNNEI. The CDR3 here is CASSLSTSDTGELFF. The DNA for the CDR3 is TGTGCCAGCAGTCTGAGTACTAGCGACACCGGGGAGCTGTTTTTT.

This clonotype was found many times. The genes are TRBV13 and TRBJ2-7; 7 bases are a match to TRBD2. Germline CDR1 is PRHDT and CDR2 is FYEKMQ (reference sequence). The CDR3 extends over 15 amino acids. J was trimmed by 3 bases and V by 2 bases; bases with no gene match: 7. The CDR3 sequence: CASSLRGRGDYEQYF. The CDR3, as DNA: TGTGCCAGCAGCTTAAGGGGCCGGGGGGACTACGAGCAGTACTTC.

This clonotype was counted ten times or more. The chain is built from TRBV28 and TRBJ2-7, with 8 bases aligning to TRBD1. The CDR3 is 12 residues long. In germline, CDR1 is MDHEN, CDR2 SYDVKM. The V and J ends lost 9 bases and 2 bases, in that order; junction bases with no gene match: 3. Written as DNA, the CDR3 is TGTGCCAGTAGGACAGGGCCCTACGAGCAGTACTTC. Its protein product is CASRTGPYEQYF.

This clonotype appeared a few times. The rearrangement uses TRBV3-1 and TRBJ1-1; no firm D call. Trimming took off 1 base at V and 9 bases at J, with 9 bases between the two ends. The CDR3 has 12 amino acids. Germline CDR1 reads LGHDT; CDR2 reads YNNKEL (reference sequence). The CDR3: CASSQGVSKAFF. DNA of the CDR3: TGTGCCAGCAGCCAAGGTGTTAGCAAAGCTTTCTTT.

This clonotype was counted at least ten times. The V gene is TRBV7-9, the J gene TRBJ1-4; 7 bases line up with TRBD1. The CDR3 consists of 15 residues. V was pared by 5 bases and J by 8 bases, with 11 bases of the junction left unmatched. The germline V gene encodes CDR1 SEHNR and CDR2 FQNEAQ (reference sequence). CDR3: CASSNGDRVGEKLFF. For the CDR3, the DNA is TGTGCCAGCAGCAATGGTGACAGGGTCGGGGAAAAACTGTTTTTT.

This clonotype showed up many times. This rearrangement joins TRBV7-9 to TRBJ2-7, with 9 bases that match TRBD1. The V and J ends lost 6 bases and 2 bases, in that order; junction bases with no gene match: 8. The CDR3 spans 15 residues. CDR1 and CDR2 from the germline V gene are SEHNR and FQNEAQ (reference sequence). The CDR3 protein is CASSYDRGLTYEQYF. The CDR3 nucleotides read TGTGCCAGCAGTTACGACAGGGGGTTAACCTACGAGCAGTACTTC.

This clonotype was seen many times. CDR3 sequence reads: CASSRTGDSYNEQFF. The CDR3 region has the DNA TGTGCCAGCAGTCGGACAGGGGATTCCTACAATGAGCAGTTCTTC. The chain carries TRBV6-1 and TRBJ2-1; 9 bases align to TRBD1. CDR1 MNHNS and CDR2 SASEGT come from the germline V gene. The CDR3 contains 15 residues. Trimming at V came to 5 bases and at J to 1 base, leaving 3 bases not matched to a gene.

This clonotype was found many times. The rearrangement links TRBV6-2 or TRBV6-3 to TRBJ2-1; TRBD2 agrees at 11 bases. The CDR3 spans 17 residues. J was trimmed by 1 base and V by 7 bases; bases with no gene match: 9. CDR1 and CDR2 (germline): MNHEY, SVGEGT. Here the CDR3 reads CASTLGLAGGSYNEQFF. The DNA of the CDR3 is TGTGCCAGCACCCTGGGGCTAGCGGGGGGATCCTACAATGAGCAGTTCTTC.

In the case of this clonotype: With a much larger clone just one base away, this may be a read error. The chain uses TRBV9 and TRBJ1-1; a possible D gene is TRBD1 (6 bases). Germline lookup yields CDR1 SGDLS and CDR2 YYNGEE. The CDR3 is made up of 14 amino acids. V shed 7 bases and J shed 2 bases, with 15 bases lying between them. CDR3 DNA: TGTGCCAGCGGCGGTGGACAGATTAACACTGAAGCTTTCTTT. This sequence encodes CASGGGQINTEAFF.

In DNA form, the CDR3 reads TGTGCCAGCAGCAGACTAGCGGGAGGGCCGGGAGATACGCAGTATTTT. This sequence encodes CASSRLAGGPGDTQYF. The V call is TRBV12-3 or TRBV12-4, the J call TRBJ2-3, with 14 bases that match TRBD2. Trimming removed 6 bases from V and 5 bases from J; junction bases left unmatched: 7. CDR3 size: 16 residues.

This clonotype has at least ten counts. The chain combines TRBV2 with TRBJ2-1, with a possible D match to TRBD2 (5 bases). Germline V gene sequence: CDR1 SNHLY, CDR2 FYNNEI. The CDR3 covers 13 residues. Between the trimmed V and J ends, which lost 6 bases and 7 bases, there was a span of 13 bases. CDR3 in DNA: TGTGCCAGCAGCGGGAATATAGCGAATGAGCAGTTCTTC. It yields the protein CASSGNIANEQFF.